This is a list of T cell receptor beta chains from one sample in a study of T cell changes during pregnancy in multiple sclerosis. TCRdb's copy holds only in-frame clones and misses some; the assay was immunoSEQ multiplex PCR. The sample carries 30,000 to 35,000 clones, 90% recorded once. The sample here was CD8+ T cells from peripheral blood mononuclear cells, taken in the first trimester of pregnancy. The receptor set was obtained from a female donor with multiple sclerosis, enrolled in a pregnancy study. CDR3s include the opening cysteine and the closing phenylalanine or tryptophan. The D gene is left open where the match is weak. Clone sizes are given selectively: once, few, many, or a class where the clone is expanded.

clone size: .
V gene: TRBV7-2
D gene: .
J gene: TRBJ2-7
CDR3 protein: CASSPFSYEQYF
CDR3 DNA: TGTGCCAGCAGCCCTTTCTCCTACGAGCAGTACTTC

clone size: few
V gene: TRBV4-1
D gene: .
J gene: TRBJ2-1
CDR3 protein: CASSPLGPHYNEQFF
CDR3 DNA: TGCGCCAGCAGCCCGTTGGGCCCTCACTACAATGAGCAGTTCTTC

clone size: .
V gene: TRBV27
D gene: TRBD2
J gene: TRBJ2-7
CDR3 protein: CASSLSSAGGPYEQYF
CDR3 DNA: TGTGCCAGCAGTCTTTCGTCAGCGGGAGGGCCATACGAGCAGTACTTC

clone size: .
V gene: TRBV5-1
D gene: .
J gene: TRBJ2-7
CDR3 protein: CASSLRLALDEQYF
CDR3 DNA: TGCGCCAGCAGCTTGAGGCTAGCGTTGGACGAGCAGTACTTC

clone size: .
V gene: TRBV15
D gene: TRBD2
J gene: TRBJ2-1
CDR3 protein: CATSRDRAAGGYNEQFF
CDR3 DNA: TGTGCCACCAGCAGAGATCGGGCAGCGGGAGGGTACAATGAGCAGTTCTTC

clone size: .
V gene: TRBV7-9
D gene: TRBD1
J gene: TRBJ2-7
CDR3 protein: CASSLGPGQGTLEQYF
CDR3 DNA: TGTGCCAGCAGCTTAGGGCCGGGACAGGGGACTCTGGAGCAGTACTTC

clone size: .
V gene: TRBV7-2
D gene: .
J gene: TRBJ1-2
CDR3 protein: CASSTLGLAGYGYTF
CDR3 DNA: TGTGCCAGCAGCACCCTGGGGCTGGCGGGGTATGGCTACACCTTC

clone size: .
V gene: TRBV29-1
D gene: .
J gene: TRBJ2-1
CDR3 protein: CSGGRLVEGNEQFF
CDR3 DNA: TGCAGCGGCGGGCGCCTAGTCGAAGGCAATGAGCAGTTCTTC

clone size: .
V gene: TRBV7-6
D gene: .
J gene: TRBJ2-1
CDR3 protein: CASSLGSGFEQFF
CDR3 DNA: TGTGCCAGCAGCTTAGGGTCGGGATTTGAGCAGTTCTTC

clone size: .
V gene: TRBV29-1
D gene: .
J gene: TRBJ2-1
CDR3 protein: CSVEDQTSSYNEQFF
CDR3 DNA: TGCAGCGTTGAAGATCAAACTAGCTCCTACAATGAGCAGTTCTTC

clone size: .
V gene: TRBV2
D gene: TRBD2
J gene: TRBJ2-2
CDR3 protein: CASRGTSGRAAPGELFF
CDR3 DNA: TGTGCCAGCAGGGGGACTAGCGGGAGAGCCGCTCCCGGGGAGCTGTTTTTT

clone size: .
V gene: TRBV7-2
D gene: .
J gene: TRBJ2-7
CDR3 protein: CASSLTGRTYEQYF
CDR3 DNA: TGTGCCAGCAGCTTAACTGGGAGGACCTACGAGCAGTACTTC

clone size: .
V gene: TRBV13
D gene: TRBD2
J gene: TRBJ2-5
CDR3 protein: CASSFKRESQETQYF
CDR3 DNA: TGTGCCAGCAGCTTTAAGCGGGAGAGTCAAGAGACCCAGTACTTC

clone size: .
V gene: TRBV28
D gene: TRBD1
J gene: TRBJ2-1
CDR3 protein: CASSLPPDRSSYNEQFF
CDR3 DNA: TGTGCCAGCAGTCTCCCCCCGGACAGGAGCTCCTACAATGAGCAGTTCTTC

clone size: .
V gene: TRBV18
D gene: .
J gene: TRBJ1-5
CDR3 protein: CASSPATGYSNQPQHF
CDR3 DNA: TGTGCCAGCTCACCAGCGACAGGCTATAGCAATCAGCCCCAGCATTTT

clone size: .
V gene: TRBV29-1
D gene: TRBD2
J gene: TRBJ2-1
CDR3 protein: CSVSNLAGTSGRGPHNEQFF
CDR3 DNA: TGCAGCGTCTCCAACCTCGCCGGGACTAGCGGGAGGGGCCCCCACAATGAGCAGTTCTTC

clone size: once
V gene: TRBV7-2
D gene: TRBD1
J gene: TRBJ2-7
CDR3 protein: CASSLEGQGYYEQYF
CDR3 DNA: TGTGCCAGCAGCTTAGAGGGACAGGGTTACTACGAGCAGTACTTC

clone size: .
V gene: TRBV6-6
D gene: .
J gene: TRBJ2-5
CDR3 protein: CASTATGGLETQYF
CDR3 DNA: TGTGCCAGCACCGCAACCGGGGGGCTTGAGACCCAGTACTTC

clone size: .
V gene: TRBV28
D gene: .
J gene: TRBJ1-4
CDR3 protein: CASSLGQPNEKLFF
CDR3 DNA: TGTGCCAGCAGTTTAGGACAGCCTAATGAAAAACTGTTTTTT

clone size: .
V gene: TRBV5-4
D gene: TRBD2
J gene: TRBJ2-3
CDR3 protein: CASSPLAGGVDTQYF
CDR3 DNA: TGTGCCAGCAGCCCACTAGCGGGAGGGGTAGATACGCAGTATTTT

clone size: few
V gene: TRBV28
D gene: TRBD2
J gene: TRBJ2-1
CDR3 protein: CASNQKTSGGNEQFF
CDR3 DNA: TGTGCCAGCAACCAAAAGACTAGCGGGGGAAATGAGCAGTTCTTC

clone size: .
V gene: TRBV2
D gene: .
J gene: TRBJ2-7
CDR3 protein: CASEVGVGGVAISYEQYF
CDR3 DNA: TGTGCCAGCGAGGTGGGAGTAGGTGGTGTCGCGATATCCTACGAGCAGTACTTC

clone size: .
V gene: TRBV6-5
D gene: .
J gene: TRBJ2-1
CDR3 protein: CASSSPGTYSYNEQFF
CDR3 DNA: TGTGCCAGCAGTTCTCCAGGCACCTACTCCTACAATGAGCAGTTCTTC

clone size: .
V gene: TRBV27
D gene: TRBD1
J gene: TRBJ1-1
CDR3 protein: CASTGQGNTEAFF
CDR3 DNA: TGTGCCAGTACCGGACAGGGGAACACTGAAGCTTTCTTT

clone size: .
V gene: TRBV27
D gene: .
J gene: TRBJ2-7
CDR3 protein: CASSSTMAGYEQYF
CDR3 DNA: TGTGCCAGCAGCTCTACTATGGCGGGCTACGAGCAGTACTTC

clone size: .
V gene: TRBV5-6
D gene: TRBD1
J gene: TRBJ1-5
CDR3 protein: CASSYSDRGLRQPQHF
CDR3 DNA: TGTGCCAGCAGCTACTCGGACAGGGGGCTGAGGCAGCCCCAGCATTTT

clone size: .
V gene: TRBV23-1
D gene: .
J gene: TRBJ1-5
CDR3 protein: CASSQGGRTRRPQHF
CDR3 DNA: TGCGCCAGCAGTCAAGGGGGCAGGACCCGCAGGCCCCAGCATTTT

clone size: .
V gene: TRBV6-5
D gene: TRBD1
J gene: TRBJ2-5
CDR3 protein: CASSYSRDRMLETQYF
CDR3 DNA: TGTGCCAGCAGTTACTCGCGGGACAGGATGCTGGAGACCCAGTACTTC

clone size: .
V gene: TRBV7-9
D gene: .
J gene: TRBJ2-4
CDR3 protein: CASSLQGGWNIQYF
CDR3 DNA: TGTGCCAGCAGCTTACAGGGGGGATGGAACATTCAGTACTTC

clone size: .
V gene: TRBV9
D gene: TRBD2
J gene: TRBJ2-5
CDR3 protein: CASSVGGETLQETQYF
CDR3 DNA: TGTGCCAGCAGCGTTGGGGGGGAGACACTCCAAGAGACCCAGTACTTC

clone size: .
V gene: TRBV11-2
D gene: TRBD1
J gene: TRBJ1-2
CDR3 protein: CASSWATGGSLSGYTF
CDR3 DNA: TGTGCCAGCAGCTGGGCGACAGGGGGCAGTTTGAGTGGCTACACCTTC

clone size: .
V gene: TRBV2
D gene: .
J gene: TRBJ1-2
CDR3 protein: CASSGQGSYGYTF
CDR3 DNA: TGTGCCAGCAGTGGTCAGGGATCCTATGGCTACACCTTC

clone size: .
V gene: TRBV29-1
D gene: .
J gene: TRBJ1-3
CDR3 protein: CSVVRGSGNTIYF
CDR3 DNA: TGCAGCGTTGTGCGGGGCTCTGGAAACACCATATATTTT

clone size: .
V gene: TRBV5-1
D gene: TRBD1
J gene: TRBJ2-2
CDR3 protein: CASSLVYRGRTTGELFF
CDR3 DNA: TGCGCCAGCAGCTTGGTCTACAGGGGGCGGACCACCGGGGAGCTGTTTTTT

clone size: .
V gene: TRBV13
D gene: TRBD2
J gene: TRBJ2-3
CDR3 protein: CASSFRGLAGASTDTQYF
CDR3 DNA: TGTGCCAGCAGCTTTCGAGGACTAGCGGGTGCTAGCACAGATACGCAGTATTTT

clone size: .
V gene: TRBV7-9
D gene: .
J gene: TRBJ2-1
CDR3 protein: CASSDTLGGEVYNEQFF
CDR3 DNA: TGTGCCAGCAGCGATACACTAGGCGGAGAGGTTTACAATGAGCAGTTCTTC

clone size: .
V gene: TRBV28
D gene: .
J gene: TRBJ1-2
CDR3 protein: CASSSITGWDGYTF
CDR3 DNA: TGTGCCAGCAGTTCCATCACAGGGTGGGATGGCTACACCTTC

clone size: .
V gene: TRBV7-9
D gene: TRBD1
J gene: TRBJ1-2
CDR3 protein: CASSPRGQDGYTF
CDR3 DNA: TGTGCCAGCAGCCCTAGGGGGCAGGATGGCTACACCTTC

clone size: .
V gene: TRBV29-1
D gene: .
J gene: TRBJ1-2
CDR3 protein: CGDSSNYGYTF
CDR3 DNA: TGCGGAGACAGTTCTAACTATGGCTACACCTTC

clone size: .
V gene: TRBV4-1
D gene: .
J gene: TRBJ2-6
CDR3 protein: CASSLTGNRGSGANVLTF
CDR3 DNA: TGCGCCAGCAGCCTTACCGGGAACCGAGGCTCTGGGGCCAACGTCCTGACTTTC

clone size: .
V gene: TRBV2
D gene: TRBD1
J gene: TRBJ1-1
CDR3 protein: CASSEDRGDSAFF
CDR3 DNA: TGTGCCAGCAGTGAGGACAGGGGGGACTCGGCTTTCTTT

clone size: .
V gene: TRBV27
D gene: .
J gene: TRBJ2-1
CDR3 protein: CASSPGSSGDINEQFF
CDR3 DNA: TGTGCCAGCAGTCCCGGTTCCAGCGGGGACATTAATGAGCAGTTCTTC

clone size: .
V gene: TRBV18
D gene: .
J gene: TRBJ2-7
CDR3 protein: CASSPRTGYEQYF
CDR3 DNA: TGTGCCAGCTCACCAAGGACTGGCTACGAGCAGTACTTC

clone size: .
V gene: TRBV4-1
D gene: TRBD1
J gene: TRBJ2-7
CDR3 protein: CASSQAPGDRSSYEQYF
CDR3 DNA: TGCGCCAGCAGCCAAGCCCCCGGGGACAGGTCTTCCTACGAGCAGTACTTC